This TCR beta chain was profiled in a study of glioma-infiltrating T cells. Points from the study as a whole: CDR3 overlap between tissue and blood was very small. Non-neoplastic patients had below-expected tissue-blood divergence, while all gliomas exceeded expectation.

Germline CDR1 and CDR2: MDHEN and SYDVKM. V lost 1 base to trimming and J lost 4 bases, with 6 bases between them. CDR3 length: 13 amino acids. This clonotype was found many times. Its antigen is not known. Using RNA template, CDR3s of TCR alpha and beta were amplified with iRepertoire arm-PCR. Using its own MiXCR run on the multiplex PCR reads, TCRdb lists one record per CDR3 protein. This table has approximately 190,000 distinct CDR3 sequences, around 30% appearing once. The chain links TRBV28 to TRBJ2-3; D is undetermined. The material sequenced was glioma tissue, nonneoplastic brain tissue, or PBMCs (not recorded which). The origin of this receptor is a human donor with low-grade glioma or glioblastoma, undergoing nonglioma brain surgery, or in good health (not recorded which). CDR3 region: CASSLSTPDTQYF. CDR3 nucleotides: TGTGCCAGCAGTTTATCGACCCCAGATACGCAGTATTTT.